The T cell receptor beta chain under discussion was sequenced for a study of blood T cell repertoires in COVID-19. This clone appeared a single time. V was clipped by 7 bases and J by 0 bases, with 13 bases between them. The CDR3 consists of 16 residues. Per the germline V gene, CDR1 is SGHTA and CDR2 is FQGNSA. Clones were sequenced by immunoSEQ multiplex PCR, and TCRdb holds only the in-frame ones, with some missing. Seen here are around 300,000 clones, approximately 88% observed once, and the top ten hold around 1.7%. The cohort comprised adults aged roughly 18 to 90 years residing in about two dozen US areas.

The V gene is TRBV7-2, the J gene TRBJ2-6, with D possibly being TRBD1 (5 bases). Sequencing was performed on PBMCs or T cells enriched from blood (not recorded which). The source is a woman between 40 and 55 years old who had recovered from COVID-19. The CDR3 DNA reads as TGTGCCAGCACCCCCCGACAGCACTCTGGGGCCAACGTCCTGACTTTC. Residues: CASTPRQHSGANVLTF.